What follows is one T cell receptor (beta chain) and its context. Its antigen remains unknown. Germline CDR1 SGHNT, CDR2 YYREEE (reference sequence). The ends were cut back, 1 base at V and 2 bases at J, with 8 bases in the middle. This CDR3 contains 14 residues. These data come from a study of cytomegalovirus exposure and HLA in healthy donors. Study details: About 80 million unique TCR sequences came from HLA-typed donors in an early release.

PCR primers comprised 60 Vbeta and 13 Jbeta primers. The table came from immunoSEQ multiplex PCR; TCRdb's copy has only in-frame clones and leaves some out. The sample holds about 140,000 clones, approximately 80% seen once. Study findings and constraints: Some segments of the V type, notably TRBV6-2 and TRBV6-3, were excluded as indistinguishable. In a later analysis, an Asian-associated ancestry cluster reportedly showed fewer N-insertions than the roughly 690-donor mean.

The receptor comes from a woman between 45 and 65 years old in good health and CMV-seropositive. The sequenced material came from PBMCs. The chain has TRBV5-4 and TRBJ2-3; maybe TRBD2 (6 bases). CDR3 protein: CASSLRDFTDTQYF. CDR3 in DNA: TGTGCCAGCAGCTTGCGGGACTTCACAGATACGCAGTATTTT.